This T cell receptor beta chain was recorded in a study of blood T cell repertoires in COVID-19. From germline, CDR1 is SGHVS and CDR2 FQNEAQ. The CDR3 covers 14 residues. Trimming cost V 5 bases and J 8 bases, with 18 bases left between them. This clone was counted only a few times. Generated by immunoSEQ multiplex PCR, the TCRdb table keeps only in-frame clones and is missing some. This repertoire shows approximately 330,000 clones, about nine tenths found once; its top ten account for roughly a tenth. The sample consisted of PBMCs or T cells enriched from blood (not recorded which). The chain carries TRBV7-8 and TRBJ1-2; D call uncertain. This receptor was identified in a young woman who had recovered from COVID-19. The CDR3: CASSHRVAAWGYTF. CDR3 DNA sequence: TGTGCCAGCAGCCATAGAGTCGCAGCGTGGGGCTACACCTTC.